This T cell receptor (beta chain) was documented in a study of T cell repertoires in ileal Crohn's disease. Study-wide context: Patients had a median approximately 7.2-year disease duration, and roughly 38% were active smokers.

Time point meaning: proximal margin of the surgical specimen (macroscopically non-inflamed). As to this clone: The same CDR3 also results from other DNA sequences found in this sample.

The CDR3 runs 13 residues. Trimming stripped 6 bases from V and 2 bases from J, with 8 bases between. The germline gives CDR1 SNHLY, CDR2 FYNNEI. Assay used: immunoSEQ multiplex PCR; TCRdb lists only in-frame clones, some missing. The sample contains fewer than 6,500 clones, over 60% of which appear only once. Material: ileal tissue. The source of this sequence is an adult with Crohn's disease. V usage is TRBV2 and J usage is TRBJ1-5; possibly TRBD1 for D (5 bases). The CDR3 protein is CASRLGGNQPQHF. The CDR3, as DNA: TGTGCCAGCAGGTTAGGGGGCAATCAGCCCCAGCATTTT. Combining the CDR3 with reference TRBV2 and TRBJ1-5 gives the whole variable domain EPEVTQTPSHQVTQMGQEVILRCVPISNHLYFYWYRQILGQKVEFLVSFYNNEISEKSEIFDDQFSVERPDGSNFTLKIRSTKLEDSAMYFCASRLGGNQPQHFGDGTRLSIL.